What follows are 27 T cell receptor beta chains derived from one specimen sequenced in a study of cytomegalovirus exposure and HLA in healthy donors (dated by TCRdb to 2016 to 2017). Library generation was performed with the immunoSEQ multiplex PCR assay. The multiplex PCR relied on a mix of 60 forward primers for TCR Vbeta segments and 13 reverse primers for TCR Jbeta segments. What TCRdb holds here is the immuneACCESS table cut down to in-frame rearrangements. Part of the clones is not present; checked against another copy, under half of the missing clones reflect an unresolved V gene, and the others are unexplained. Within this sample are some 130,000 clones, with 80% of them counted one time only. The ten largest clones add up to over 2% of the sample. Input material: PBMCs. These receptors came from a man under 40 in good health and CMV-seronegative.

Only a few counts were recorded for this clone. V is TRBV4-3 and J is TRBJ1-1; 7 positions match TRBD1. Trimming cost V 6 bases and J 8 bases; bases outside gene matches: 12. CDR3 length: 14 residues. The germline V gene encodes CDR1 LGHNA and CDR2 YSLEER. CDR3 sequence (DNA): TGCGCCAGCAGGGCCGACAGGGTCTCGCTGGAAGCTTTCTTT. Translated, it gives CASRADRVSLEAFF.

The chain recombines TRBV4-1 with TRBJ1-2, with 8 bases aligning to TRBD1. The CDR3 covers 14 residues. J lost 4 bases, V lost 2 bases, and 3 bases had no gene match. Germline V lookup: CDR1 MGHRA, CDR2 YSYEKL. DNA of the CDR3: TGCGCCAGCAGCCAAACCACAGGGGGCTATGGCTACACCTTC. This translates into CASSQTTGGYGYTF.

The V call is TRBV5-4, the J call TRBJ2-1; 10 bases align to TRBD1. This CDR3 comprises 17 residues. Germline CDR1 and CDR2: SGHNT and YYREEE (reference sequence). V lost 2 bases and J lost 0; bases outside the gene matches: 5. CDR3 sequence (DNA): TGTGCCAGCAGCTTACCCGGGACAGGGGCCTCCTACAATGAGCAGTTCTTC. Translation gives CASSLPGTGASYNEQFF.

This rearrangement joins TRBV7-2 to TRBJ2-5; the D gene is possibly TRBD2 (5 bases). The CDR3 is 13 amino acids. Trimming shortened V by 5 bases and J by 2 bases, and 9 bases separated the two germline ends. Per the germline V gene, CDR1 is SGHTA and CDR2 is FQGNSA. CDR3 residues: CASSRGYQETQYF. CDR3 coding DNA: TGTGCCAGCAGCCGGGGATATCAAGAGACCCAGTACTTC.

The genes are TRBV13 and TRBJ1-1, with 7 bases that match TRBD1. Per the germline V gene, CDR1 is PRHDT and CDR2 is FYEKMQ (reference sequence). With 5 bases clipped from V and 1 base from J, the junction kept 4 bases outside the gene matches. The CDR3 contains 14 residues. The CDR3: CASSMGQTNTEAFF. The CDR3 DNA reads TGTGCCAGCAGCATGGGACAGACGAACACTGAAGCTTTCTTT.

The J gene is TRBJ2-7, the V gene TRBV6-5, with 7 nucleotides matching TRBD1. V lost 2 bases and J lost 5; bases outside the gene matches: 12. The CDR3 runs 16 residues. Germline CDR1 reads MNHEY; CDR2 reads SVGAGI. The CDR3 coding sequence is TGTGCCAGCAGTTACAGGTTCGGGCAGGGGGTTAACGAGCAGTACTTC. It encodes CASSYRFGQGVNEQYF.

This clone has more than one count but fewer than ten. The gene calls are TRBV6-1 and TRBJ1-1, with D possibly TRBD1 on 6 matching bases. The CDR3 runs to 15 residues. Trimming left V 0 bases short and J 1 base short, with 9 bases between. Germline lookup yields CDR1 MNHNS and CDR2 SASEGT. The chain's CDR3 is CASSEAWGQNTEAFF. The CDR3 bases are TGTGCCAGCAGTGAAGCGTGGGGACAGAACACTGAAGCTTTCTTT.

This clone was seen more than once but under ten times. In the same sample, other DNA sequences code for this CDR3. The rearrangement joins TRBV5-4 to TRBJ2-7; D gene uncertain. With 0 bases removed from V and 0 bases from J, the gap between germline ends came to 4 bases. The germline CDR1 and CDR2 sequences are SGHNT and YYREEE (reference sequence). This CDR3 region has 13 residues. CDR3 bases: TGTGCCAGCAGCTTGGCCAGCTCCTACGAGCAGTACTTC. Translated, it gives CASSLASSYEQYF. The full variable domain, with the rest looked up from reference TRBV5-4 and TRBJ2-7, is ETGVTQSPTHLIKTRGQQVTLRCSSQSGHNTVSWYQQALGQGPQFIFQYYREEENGRGNFPPRFSGLQFPNYSSELNVNALELDDSALYLCASSLASSYEQYFGPGTRLTVT.

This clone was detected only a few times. DNA for the CDR3: TGTGCCAGCAGTGGGGGGGGAGGGGCTCAGGGCACTGAAGCTTTCTTT. Protein: CASSGGGGAQGTEAFF. The gene calls are TRBV6-1 and TRBJ1-1, with D possibly TRBD1 on 5 matching bases. Germline V gives CDR1 MNHNS, CDR2 SASEGT. The V gene lost 4 bases and the J gene lost 4 bases, with 19 bases spanning the gap. The CDR3 sequence is 16 residues long.

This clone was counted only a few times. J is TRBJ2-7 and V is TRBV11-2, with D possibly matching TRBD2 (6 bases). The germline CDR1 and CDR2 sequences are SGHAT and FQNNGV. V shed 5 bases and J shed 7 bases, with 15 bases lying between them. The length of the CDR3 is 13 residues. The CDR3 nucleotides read TGTGCCAGCAGCCCGGGACTCCAACGGGAGCAGTACTTC. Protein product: CASSPGLQREQYF.

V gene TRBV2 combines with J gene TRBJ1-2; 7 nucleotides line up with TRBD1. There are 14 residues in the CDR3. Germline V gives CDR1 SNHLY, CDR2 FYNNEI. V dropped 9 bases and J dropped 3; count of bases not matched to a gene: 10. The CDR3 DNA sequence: TGTGCCAGTAAACCGGGACAGCGGTACTATGGCTACACCTTC. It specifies CASKPGQRYYGYTF.

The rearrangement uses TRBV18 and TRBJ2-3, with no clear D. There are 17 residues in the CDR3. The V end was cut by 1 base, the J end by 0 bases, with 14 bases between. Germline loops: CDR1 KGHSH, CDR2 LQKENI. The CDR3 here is CASSPQYLGISTDTQYF. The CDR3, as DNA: TGTGCCAGCTCACCACAGTATCTAGGTATTAGCACAGATACGCAGTATTTT.

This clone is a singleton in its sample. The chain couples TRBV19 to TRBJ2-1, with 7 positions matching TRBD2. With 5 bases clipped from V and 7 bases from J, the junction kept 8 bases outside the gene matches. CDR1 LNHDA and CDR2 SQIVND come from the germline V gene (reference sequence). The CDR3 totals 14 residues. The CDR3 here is CASSLRERGNEQFF. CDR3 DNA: TGTGCCAGTAGTCTTCGTGAGCGGGGAAATGAGCAGTTCTTC.

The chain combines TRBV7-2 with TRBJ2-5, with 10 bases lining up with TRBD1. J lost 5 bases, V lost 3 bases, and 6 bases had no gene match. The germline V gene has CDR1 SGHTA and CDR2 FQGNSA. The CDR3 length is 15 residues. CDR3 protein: CASSFGTGDGETQYF. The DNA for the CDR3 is TGTGCCAGCAGCTTCGGGACAGGGGACGGGGAGACCCAGTACTTC.

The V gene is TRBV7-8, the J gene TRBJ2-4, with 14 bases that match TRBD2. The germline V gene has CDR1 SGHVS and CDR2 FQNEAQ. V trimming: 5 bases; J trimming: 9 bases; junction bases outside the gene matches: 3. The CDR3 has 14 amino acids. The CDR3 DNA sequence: TGTGCCAGCAGCCGAGGGACTAGCGGGAGCATTCAGTACTTC. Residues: CASSRGTSGSIQYF.

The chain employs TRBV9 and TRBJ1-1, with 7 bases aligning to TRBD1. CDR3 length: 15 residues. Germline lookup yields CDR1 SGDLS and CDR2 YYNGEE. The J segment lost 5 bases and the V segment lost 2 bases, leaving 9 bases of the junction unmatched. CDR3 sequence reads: CASSVRRGRKTEAFF. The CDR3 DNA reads TGTGCCAGCAGCGTGCGGAGGGGGCGCAAGACTGAAGCTTTCTTT. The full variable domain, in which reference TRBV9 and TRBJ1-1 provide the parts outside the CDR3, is DSGVTQTPKHLITATGQRVTLRCSPRSGDLSVYWYQQSLDQGLQFLIQYYNGEERAKGNILERFSAQQFPDLHSELNLSSLELGDSALYFCASSVRRGRKTEAFFGQGTRLTVV.

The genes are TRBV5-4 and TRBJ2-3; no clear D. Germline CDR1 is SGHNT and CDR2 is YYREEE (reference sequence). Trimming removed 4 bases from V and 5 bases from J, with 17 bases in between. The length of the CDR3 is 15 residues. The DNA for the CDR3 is TGTGCCAGCAGCCCTGATGGGCGCCGGCTAGATACGCAGTATTTT. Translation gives CASSPDGRRLDTQYF.

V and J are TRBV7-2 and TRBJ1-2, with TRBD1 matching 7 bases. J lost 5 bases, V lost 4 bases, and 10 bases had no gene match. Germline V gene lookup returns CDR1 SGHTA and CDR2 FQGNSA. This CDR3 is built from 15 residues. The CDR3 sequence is CASSSSTLTGYGYTF. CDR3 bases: TGTGCCAGCAGCTCGAGCACTTTGACAGGGTATGGCTACACCTTC.

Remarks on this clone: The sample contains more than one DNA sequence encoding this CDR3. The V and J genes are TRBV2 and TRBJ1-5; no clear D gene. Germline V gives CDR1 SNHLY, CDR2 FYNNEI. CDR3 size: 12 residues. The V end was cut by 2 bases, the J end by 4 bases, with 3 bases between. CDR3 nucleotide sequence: TGTGCCAGCAGTGAACCTAATCAGCCCCAGCATTTT. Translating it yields CASSEPNQPQHF.

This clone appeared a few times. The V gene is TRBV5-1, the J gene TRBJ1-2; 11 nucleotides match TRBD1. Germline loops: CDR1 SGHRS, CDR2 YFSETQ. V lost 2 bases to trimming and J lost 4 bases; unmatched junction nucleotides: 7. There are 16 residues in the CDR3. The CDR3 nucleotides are TGCGCCAGCAGCTTAAGGACAGGGGGCCTTGGCTATGGCTACACCTTC. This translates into CASSLRTGGLGYGYTF.

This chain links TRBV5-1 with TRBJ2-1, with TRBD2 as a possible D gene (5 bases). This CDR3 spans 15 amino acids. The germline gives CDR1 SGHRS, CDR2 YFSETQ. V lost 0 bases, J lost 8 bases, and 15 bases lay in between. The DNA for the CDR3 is TGCGCCAGCAGCTTGGCCCCTAGCCCGGAGTATGAGCAGTTCTTC. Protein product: CASSLAPSPEYEQFF.

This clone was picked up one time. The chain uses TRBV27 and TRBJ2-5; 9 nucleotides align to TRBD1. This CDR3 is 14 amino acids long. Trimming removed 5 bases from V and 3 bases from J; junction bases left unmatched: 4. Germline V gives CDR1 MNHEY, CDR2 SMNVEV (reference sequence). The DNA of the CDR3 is TGTGCCAGCAGTCGAGGACAGGGGAAAGAGACCCAGTACTTC. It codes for CASSRGQGKETQYF.

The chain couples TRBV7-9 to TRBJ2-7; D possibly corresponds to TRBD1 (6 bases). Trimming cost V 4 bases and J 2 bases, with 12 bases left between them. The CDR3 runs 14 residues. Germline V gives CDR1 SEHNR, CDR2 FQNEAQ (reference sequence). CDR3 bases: TGTGCCAGCAGCTCGGGACACGGGGCCTACGAGCAGTACTTC. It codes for CASSSGHGAYEQYF. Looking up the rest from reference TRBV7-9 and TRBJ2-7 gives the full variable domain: DTGVSQNPRHKITKRGQNVTFRCDPISEHNRLYWYRQTLGQGPEFLTYFQNEAQLEKSRLLSDRFSAERPKGSFSTLEIQRTEQGDSAMYLCASSSGHGAYEQYFGPGTRLTVT.

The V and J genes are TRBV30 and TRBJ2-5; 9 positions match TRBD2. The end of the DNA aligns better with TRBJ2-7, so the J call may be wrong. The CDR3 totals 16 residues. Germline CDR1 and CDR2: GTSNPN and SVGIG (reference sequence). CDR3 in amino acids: CAWSGGGGAGGYEQYF. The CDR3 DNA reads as TGTGCCTGGAGTGGTGGGGGTGGAGCGGGAGGCTACGAGCAGTACTTC.

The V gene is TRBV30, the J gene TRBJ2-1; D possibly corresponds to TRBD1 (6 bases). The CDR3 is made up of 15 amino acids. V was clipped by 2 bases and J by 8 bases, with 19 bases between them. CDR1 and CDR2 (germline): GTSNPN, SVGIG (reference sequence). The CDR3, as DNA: TGTGCCTGGAGTCCTGGTCCTGGTGAGGGGGATGAGCAGTTCTTC. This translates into CAWSPGPGEGDEQFF.

The CDR3 loop reads CASSPIASGSAYEQYF. The CDR3 nucleotides are TGTGCCAGCAGCCCGATAGCCAGCGGCTCTGCCTACGAGCAGTACTTC. The chain is built from TRBV7-7 and TRBJ2-5, with D possibly TRBD2 on 5 matching bases. The J call is doubtful: the DNA matches TRBJ2-7 better. Germline values: CDR1 SSHAT, CDR2 FNYEAQ (reference sequence). The CDR3 length is 16 residues.

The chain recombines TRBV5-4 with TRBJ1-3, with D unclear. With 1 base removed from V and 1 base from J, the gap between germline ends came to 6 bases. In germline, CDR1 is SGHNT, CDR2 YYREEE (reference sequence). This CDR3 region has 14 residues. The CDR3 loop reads CASSLTASGNTIYF. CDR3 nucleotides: TGTGCCAGCAGCTTGACAGCATCTGGAAACACCATATATTTT.